The 10 T cell receptor beta chains below come from one sample, sequenced in a study of T-cell memory formation after mild COVID-19. One entry per CDR3 protein results from TCRdb running MiXCR on the 5' RACE reads. The sample has 280,000 or so distinct CDR3 sequences; 7.5% to 9.5% are singletons. Sequencing was done on a sample of PBMCs or a T cell subset sorted from them (not recorded which). The receptors originated from a man between 18 and 29 years old who had mild COVID-19 (a few samples of this study predate the infection). Cell type and time point are not known.

This clonotype turned up a few times. This sequence joins TRBV12-3 or TRBV12-4 and TRBJ2-1; possibly TRBD2 for D (7 bases). This CDR3 has 15 residues. V lost 6 bases and J 4 bases, leaving 16 bases between the germline ends. The CDR3 loop is CASRSGGPAYNEQFF. DNA for the CDR3: TGTGCCAGCAGGTCCGGGGGGCCGGCTTACAATGAGCAGTTCTTC.

The CDR3 protein is CASSLVPGTGYSNQPQHF. CDR3 coding DNA: TGTGCCAGCAGCTTAGTACCTGGGACAGGTTATAGCAATCAGCCCCAGCATTTT. This chain links TRBV7-2 with TRBJ1-5; 8 nucleotides match TRBD1. The CDR3 runs 18 residues. V dropped 1 base and J dropped 0; count of bases not matched to a gene: 8. Germline CDR1 reads SGHTA; CDR2 reads FQGNSA.

The chain couples TRBV5-1 to TRBJ2-2; 7 nucleotides agree with TRBD1. Germline CDR1 and CDR2: SGHRS and YFSETQ. V dropped 7 bases and J dropped 0; count of bases not matched to a gene: 6. The CDR3 is made up of 15 amino acids. The DNA of the CDR3 is TGCGCCAGCGTCGCCGGGACAGCGAACACCGGGGAGCTGTTTTTT. Its protein product is CASVAGTANTGELFF.

J is TRBJ2-7 and V is TRBV6-2 or TRBV6-3; 8 nucleotides line up with TRBD1. Trimming cost V 2 bases and J 2 bases; bases outside gene matches: 2. The CDR3 length is 14 residues. From germline, CDR1 is MNHEY and CDR2 SVGEGT. CDR3 region: CASSYGDRTYEQYF. DNA for the CDR3: TGTGCCAGCAGTTACGGGGACAGGACCTACGAGCAGTACTTC.

The V call is TRBV6-2 or TRBV6-3, the J call TRBJ2-2; D is unresolved. The germline V gene encodes CDR1 MNHEY and CDR2 SVGEGT. Trimming shortened V by 4 bases and J by 2 bases, and 8 bases separated the two germline ends. This CDR3 is built from 14 residues. CDR3 sequence: CASSFAGNTGELFF. In nucleotides, the CDR3 is TGTGCCAGCAGTTTCGCAGGCAACACCGGGGAGCTGTTTTTT.

V and J are TRBV20-1 and TRBJ1-1; the D is unclear. The CDR3 spans 15 residues. Trimming shortened V by 0 bases and J by 3 bases, and 14 bases separated the two germline ends. Germline-derived CDR1 and CDR2 are DFQATT and SNEGSKA (reference sequence). CDR3 nucleotide sequence: TGCAGTGCTAGAGATAGTAAGGGCCTCTACACTGAAGCTTTCTTT. It encodes CSARDSKGLYTEAFF.

The table lists this clonotype with a few counts. J is TRBJ1-5 and V is TRBV7-2; no clear D. Germline V CDR1 and CDR2: SGHTA, FQGNSA. This CDR3 comprises 15 residues. Trimming cost V 5 bases and J 0 bases, with 11 bases left between them. CDR3 amino acids: CASSSRADSNQPQHF. The CDR3 nucleotides are TGTGCCAGCAGCAGCCGAGCGGATAGCAATCAGCCCCAGCATTTT.

This clonotype showed up just a few times. The chain has TRBV12-3 or TRBV12-4 and TRBJ2-3, with 10 bases that match TRBD2. V shed 6 bases, J shed 5 bases, and the junction held 17 bases outside the gene matches. The CDR3 sequence is 18 residues long. CDR3 sequence: CASSPLRSGGAMGDTQYF. CDR3 bases: TGTGCCAGCAGCCCCCTTCGGAGCGGGGGGGCCATGGGAGATACGCAGTATTTT.

The genes are TRBV10-3 and TRBJ2-5; D is unclear. From germline, CDR1 is ENHRY and CDR2 SYGVKD. CDR3 length equals 18 residues. V was trimmed by 2 bases and J by 4 bases, leaving 23 bases between them. The CDR3 here is CAISEETMAAAGVETQYF. DNA of the CDR3: TGTGCCATCAGTGAGGAAACGATGGCGGCGGCAGGTGTAGAGACCCAGTACTTC.

The rearrangement links TRBV6-6 to TRBJ1-5; D unresolved. The CDR3 runs 15 residues. Trimming took off 2 bases at V and 4 bases at J, with 12 bases between the two ends. CDR1 is MNHNY, CDR2 SVGAGI, per germline (reference sequence). The CDR3 spells CASSYNTAMNQPQHF. CDR3 DNA sequence: TGTGCCAGCAGTTACAATACGGCTATGAATCAGCCCCAGCATTTT.